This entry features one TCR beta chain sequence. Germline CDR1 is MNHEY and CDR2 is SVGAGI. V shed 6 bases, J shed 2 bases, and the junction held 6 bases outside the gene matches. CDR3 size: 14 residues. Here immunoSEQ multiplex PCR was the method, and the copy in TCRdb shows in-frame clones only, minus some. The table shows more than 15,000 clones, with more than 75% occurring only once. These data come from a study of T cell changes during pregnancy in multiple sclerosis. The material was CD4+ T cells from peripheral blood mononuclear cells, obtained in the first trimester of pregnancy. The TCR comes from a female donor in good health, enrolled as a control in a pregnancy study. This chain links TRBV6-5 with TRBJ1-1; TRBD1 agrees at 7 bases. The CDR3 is CASRRQGYNTEAFF. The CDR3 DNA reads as TGTGCCAGCAGACGACAGGGATATAACACTGAAGCTTTCTTT.